The clone carrying this T cell receptor (beta chain) occurred a few times. Its antigen is currently unknown. This sample is part of a study of identical twins. TCRdb passed the 5' RACE reads through MiXCR, listing each CDR3 protein once. The table lists approximately 600,000 distinct CDR3 sequences, 9.5% to 10% of them singletons. Trimming pared 0 bases from V and 4 bases from J, leaving 7 bases between. CDR1 is LNHNV and CDR2 is YYDKDF in the germline V gene (reference sequence). This CDR3 contains 13 residues. Notes on the study in general: High-abundance cord blood beta clonotypes had fewer insertions; memory repertoires showed none. Cross-sectional statistical analysis was relied on for the conclusions, without the same donors being followed.

The sample was also reused in another study, on yellow fever vaccine responses in identical twins.

The sequenced sample consisted of PBMCs. This chain connects TRBV15 to TRBJ2-7, with a possible D match to TRBD1 (5 bases). The source of this sequence is a woman under 30 in good health. This CDR3 reads CATSRERGYEQYF. The CDR3 bases are TGTGCCACCAGCAGAGAAAGGGGTTACGAGCAGTACTTC.